This section outlines one T cell receptor beta chain sequence together with its context. What it recognizes is unknown. Germline values: CDR1 SEHNR, CDR2 FQNEAQ (reference sequence). The V gene end was trimmed by 6 bases and the J gene end by 5 bases; junction bases not matched to a gene: 9. This CDR3 is 15 amino acids long. The data belong to a study of somatic mutations in cytotoxic T cells in rheumatoid arthritis. Study-wide findings and caveats: TRBV07's slight underrepresentation, observed in rheumatoid arthritis patients, lacked adjustment for multiple comparisons.

Sequencing used immunoSEQ multiplex PCR; TCRdb keeps in-frame clones, though not all of them. The table shows 18,000 or so clones, with 73% occurring only once. The source is a woman aged 60 to 75 in good health. The chain carries TRBV7-9 and TRBJ2-1; the match to TRBD1 covers 8 bases. The sequencing input was CD8+ T cells sorted from blood. The CDR3 DNA reads as TGTGCCAGCAGATCGGACAGGGCAGCGGACAATGAGCAGTTCTTC. Protein sequence: CASRSDRAADNEQFF.